This record covers a single TCR beta chain. The data derive from a study of CD4 and CD8 cells across lung adenocarcinoma regions. V shed 3 bases and J shed 0 bases, with 19 bases lying between them. The CDR3 runs 18 residues. Per germline, CDR1 MNHEY and CDR2 SMNVEV (reference sequence). TCRdb reprocessed the PCR reads via MiXCR and lists one record per CDR3 protein. The data contain around 15,000 distinct CDR3 sequences, roughly 40% of them singletons. Samples came from patients with localized non-small cell lung adenocarcinoma. This receptor was identified in a male donor with lung adenocarcinoma. The CD4 and CD8 labels of this study may be unreliable. This chain connects TRBV27 to TRBJ2-3; D is uncertain. The source material was CD4+ T cells from the center of a lung tumor. In DNA form, the CDR3 reads TGTGCCAGCAGTTTTCTGCGCCGCGAGGCTGTGAGCACAGATACGCAGTATTTT. Protein product: CASSFLRREAVSTDTQYF.